This T cell receptor beta chain emerged from a study of blood T cell repertoires in COVID-19. Study background: The study drew acute and convalescent COVID-19 samples from the United States, Italy and Spain. Nucleic acid was either cDNA or gDNA, and it came from T cells, B-cell-depleted T cells, or PBMCs.

Original methodology: By means of reference gene primer amplification, nucleated cell counts were estimated. Libraries were prepared by immunoSEQ multiplex PCR; TCRdb keeps only in-frame clonotypes and omits some of them. The V and J calls and clone size were taken over from that table, and D and trimming were inferred from the DNA. The table shows about 190,000 clones, with around 79% occurring only once. The V gene's germline CDR1 is GTSNPN and CDR2 SVGIG (reference sequence). The trim removed 2 bases at V and 2 bases at J, leaving 5 bases unmatched. The CDR3 loop spans 15 amino acids. The clonotype originates from a woman between 50 and 59 years old with acute or convalescent COVID-19. V gene TRBV30 combines with J gene TRBJ2-7; TRBD1 matches at 11 bases. The sequencing sample was made of peripheral blood. CDR3 bases: TGTGCCTGGAGTTTAGGACAGGGGGCAGCCTACGAGCAGTACTTC. Residues: CAWSLGQGAAYEQYF.